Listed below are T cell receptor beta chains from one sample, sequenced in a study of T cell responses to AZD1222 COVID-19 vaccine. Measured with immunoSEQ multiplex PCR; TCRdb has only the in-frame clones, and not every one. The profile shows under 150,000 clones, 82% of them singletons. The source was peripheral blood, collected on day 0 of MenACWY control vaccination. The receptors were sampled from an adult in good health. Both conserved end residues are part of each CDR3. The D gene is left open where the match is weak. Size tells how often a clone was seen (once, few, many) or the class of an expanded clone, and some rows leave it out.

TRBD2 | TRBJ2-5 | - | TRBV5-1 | CASSSGTRGETQYF | TGCGCCAGCAGCAGCGGGACTAGAGGAGAGACCCAGTACTTC
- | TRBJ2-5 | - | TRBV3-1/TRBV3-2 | CASSQDPDPKETQYF | TGTGCCAGCAGCCAAGACCCCGACCCCAAAGAGACCCAGTACTTC
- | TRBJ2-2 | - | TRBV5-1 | CASSLVDTSATGELFF | TGCGCCAGCAGCTTGGTTGACACATCGGCAACCGGGGAGCTGTTTTTT
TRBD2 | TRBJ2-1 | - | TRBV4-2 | CASSPVVTSGWALTYNEQFF | TGTGCCAGCAGCCCTGTGGTCACTAGCGGGTGGGCCCTGACCTACAATGAGCAGTTCTTC
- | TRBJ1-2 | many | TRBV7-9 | CASSFPRTLSDGYTF | TGTGCCAGCAGCTTCCCGAGAACACTATCGGATGGCTACACCTTC
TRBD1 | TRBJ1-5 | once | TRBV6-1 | CASSAWVVGDRDQPQHF | TGTGCCAGCAGTGCTTGGGTGGTAGGGGACAGAGATCAGCCCCAGCATTTT
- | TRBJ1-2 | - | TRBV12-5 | CASGLGGAYGYTF | TGTGCTAGTGGTTTGGGGGGGGCCTATGGCTACACCTTC
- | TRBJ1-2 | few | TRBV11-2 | CASSLEPGANYGYTF | TGTGCCAGCAGCTTAGAGCCAGGGGCTAACTATGGCTACACCTTC
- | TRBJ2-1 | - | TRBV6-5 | CASSRTSKNYNEQFF | TGTGCCAGCAGCCGTACTAGCAAAAACTACAATGAGCAGTTCTTC
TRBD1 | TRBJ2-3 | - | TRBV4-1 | CASSHPGQGTDTQYF | TGCGCCAGCAGCCACCCGGGACAGGGGACAGATACGCAGTATTTT
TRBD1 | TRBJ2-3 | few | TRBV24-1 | CATSGQGALGGDTQYF | TGTGCCACCAGTGGACAGGGGGCGCTCGGTGGAGATACGCAGTATTTT
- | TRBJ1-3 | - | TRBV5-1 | CASSLGSQGGNTIYF | TGCGCCAGCAGCTTGGGTTCACAGGGTGGAAACACCATATATTTT
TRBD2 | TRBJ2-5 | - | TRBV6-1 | CASSETSGGAETQYF | TGTGCCAGCAGTGAAACTAGCGGGGGGGCAGAGACCCAGTACTTC
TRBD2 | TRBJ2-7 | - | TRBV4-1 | CASSQDLPAGSAYEQYF | TGCGCCAGCAGCCAAGATCTCCCAGCGGGGTCCGCCTACGAGCAGTACTTC
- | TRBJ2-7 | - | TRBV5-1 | CASSLGTDYEQYF | TGCGCCAGCAGCCTCGGGACTGATTACGAGCAGTACTTC
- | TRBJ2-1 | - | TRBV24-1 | CATSDARTVRSYNEQFF | TGTGCCACCAGTGATGCCCGGACAGTGCGCTCCTACAATGAGCAGTTCTTC
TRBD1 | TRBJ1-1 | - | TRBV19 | CASSMDRDGAAFF | TGTGCCAGTAGTATGGACAGGGATGGCGCAGCTTTCTTT
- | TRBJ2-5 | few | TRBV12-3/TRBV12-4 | CANLSKGPTQYF | TGTGCCAACCTAAGTAAGGGTCCGACCCAGTACTTC
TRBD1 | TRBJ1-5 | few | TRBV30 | CAWNRGGIDNQPQHF | TGTGCCTGGAATCGAGGGGGCATAGACAATCAGCCCCAGCATTTT
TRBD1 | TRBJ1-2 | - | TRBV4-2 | CASSQGQVGDRVYGYTF | TGTGCCAGCAGCCAAGGCCAGGTCGGGGACAGGGTCTATGGCTACACCTTC
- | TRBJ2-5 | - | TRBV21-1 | CASSPRDRGRQETQYF | TGTGCCAGCAGCCCCCGGGACAGGGGGCGGCAAGAGACCCAGTACTTC
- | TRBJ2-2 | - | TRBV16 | CASSPSTGELFF | TGTGCCAGCAGCCCGTCCACCGGGGAGCTGTTTTTT
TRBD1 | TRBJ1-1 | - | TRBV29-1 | CSVDDPGQGGSFF | TGCAGCGTGGACGATCCGGGACAGGGGGGGTCTTTCTTT
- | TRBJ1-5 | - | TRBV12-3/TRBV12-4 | CASSFQGQPQHF | TGTGCCAGCAGTTTCCAGGGCCAGCCCCAGCATTTT
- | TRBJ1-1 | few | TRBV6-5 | CASRQGLATEAFF | TGTGCCAGCAGACAGGGATTGGCTACTGAAGCTTTCTTT
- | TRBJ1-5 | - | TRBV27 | CASSHRAGQPQHF | TGTGCCAGCAGTCACAGGGCCGGGCAGCCCCAGCATTTT
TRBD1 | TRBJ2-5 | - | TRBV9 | CASSVGTGGEETQYF | TGTGCCAGCAGCGTAGGAACAGGGGGCGAAGAGACCCAGTACTTC
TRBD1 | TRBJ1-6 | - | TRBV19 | CASTRQGLRNSPLHF | TGTGCCAGTACTCGACAGGGACTGCGTAATTCACCCCTCCACTTT
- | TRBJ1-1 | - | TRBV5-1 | CASSLDRNTEAFF | TGCGCCAGCAGCTTGGACAGAAACACTGAAGCTTTCTTT
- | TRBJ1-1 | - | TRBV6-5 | CASSYSEARWNTEAFF | TGTGCCAGCAGTTACTCGGAAGCCCGGTGGAACACTGAAGCTTTCTTT
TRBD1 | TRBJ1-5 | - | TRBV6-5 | CASSSHLGTEDQPQHF | TGTGCCAGCAGTTCCCACCTCGGGACAGAAGATCAGCCCCAGCATTTT
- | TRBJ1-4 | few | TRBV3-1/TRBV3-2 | CASSQGGAQAGILFF | TGTGCCAGCAGCCAGGGGGGGGCGCAGGCAGGTATACTGTTTTTT
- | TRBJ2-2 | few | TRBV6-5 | CASIHPNTGELFF | TGTGCCAGCATCCATCCCAACACCGGGGAGCTGTTTTTT
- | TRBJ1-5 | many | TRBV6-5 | CASSSGDGNQPQHF | TGTGCCAGCAGTTCAGGGGATGGCAATCAGCCCCAGCATTTT
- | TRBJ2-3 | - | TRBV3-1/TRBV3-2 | CASSLVSGLGADTQYF | TGTGCCAGCAGCCTCGTCTCGGGGCTAGGAGCAGATACGCAGTATTTT
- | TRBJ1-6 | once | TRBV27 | CASSSWQGSYNSPLHF | TGTGCCAGCAGTTCCTGGCAGGGGTCCTATAATTCACCCCTCCACTTT
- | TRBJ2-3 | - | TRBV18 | CASSRSVTSTDTQYF | TGTGCCAGCTCACGCAGCGTTACTAGCACAGATACGCAGTATTTT
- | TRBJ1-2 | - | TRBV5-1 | CASSPSMGGAGGYTF | TGCGCCAGCAGCCCCTCGATGGGGGGCGCTGGAGGCTACACCTTC
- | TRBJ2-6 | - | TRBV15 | CATSSAVSGANVLTF | TGTGCCACCAGCTCGGCTGTGTCTGGGGCCAACGTCCTGACTTTC
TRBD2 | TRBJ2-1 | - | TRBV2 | CASFQKRGYNEQFF | TGTGCCAGCTTTCAAAAGCGGGGGTACAATGAGCAGTTCTTC
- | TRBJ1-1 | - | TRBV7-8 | CASSRPDGEAFF | TGTGCCAGCAGTAGACCCGACGGTGAAGCTTTCTTT
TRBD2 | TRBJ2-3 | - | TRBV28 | CASNVAGGVDTQYF | TGTGCCAGCAACGTAGCGGGGGGAGTGGATACGCAGTATTTT
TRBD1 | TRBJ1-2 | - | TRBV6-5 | CASSPIQGNYGYTF | TGTGCCAGCAGCCCCATACAGGGGAACTATGGCTACACCTTC
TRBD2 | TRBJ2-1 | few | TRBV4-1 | CASSQGTSGTNNEQFF | TGCGCCAGCAGCCAGGGGACTAGCGGGACTAACAATGAGCAGTTCTTC